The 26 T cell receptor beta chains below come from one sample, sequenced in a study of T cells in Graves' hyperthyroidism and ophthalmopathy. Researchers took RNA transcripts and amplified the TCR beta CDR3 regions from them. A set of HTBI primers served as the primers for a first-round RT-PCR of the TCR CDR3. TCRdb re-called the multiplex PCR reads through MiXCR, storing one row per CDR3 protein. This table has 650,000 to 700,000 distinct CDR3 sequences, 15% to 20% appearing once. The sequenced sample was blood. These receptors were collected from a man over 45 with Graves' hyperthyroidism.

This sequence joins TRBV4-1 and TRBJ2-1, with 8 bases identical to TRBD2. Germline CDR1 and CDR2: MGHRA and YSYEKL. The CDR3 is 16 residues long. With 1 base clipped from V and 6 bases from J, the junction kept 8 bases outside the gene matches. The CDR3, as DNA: TGCGCCAGCAGCCAAGTCGACAGCGGGAGACGCAATGAGCAGTTCTTC. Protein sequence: CASSQVDSGRRNEQFF.

The CDR3 region has the DNA TGTGCCTGGAGTAGACGACAGGGGGAGAATGAAGCTTTCTTT. Translating gives CAWSRRQGENEAFF. The chain links TRBV30 to TRBJ1-1, with 9 bases that match TRBD1. Germline CDR1 and CDR2: GTSNPN and SVGIG (reference sequence). CDR3 size: 14 residues. Trimming at V came to 2 bases and at J to 7 bases, leaving 8 bases not matched to a gene.

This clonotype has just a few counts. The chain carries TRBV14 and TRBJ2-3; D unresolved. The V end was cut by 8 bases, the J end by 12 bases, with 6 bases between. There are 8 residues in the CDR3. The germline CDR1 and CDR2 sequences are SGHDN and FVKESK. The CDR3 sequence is CASLVQYF. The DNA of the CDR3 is TGTGCCAGCCTTGTCCAGTATTTT.

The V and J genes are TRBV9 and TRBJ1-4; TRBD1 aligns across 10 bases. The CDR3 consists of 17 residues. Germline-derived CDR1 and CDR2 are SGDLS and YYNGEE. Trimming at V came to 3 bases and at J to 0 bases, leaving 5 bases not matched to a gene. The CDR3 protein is CASSARQGATTNEKLFF. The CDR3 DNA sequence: TGTGCCAGCAGCGCTCGACAGGGGGCTACAACTAATGAAAAACTGTTTTTT. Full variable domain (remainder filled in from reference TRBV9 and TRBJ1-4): DSGVTQTPKHLITATGQRVTLRCSPRSGDLSVYWYQQSLDQGLQFLIQYYNGEERAKGNILERFSAQQFPDLHSELNLSSLELGDSALYFCASSARQGATTNEKLFFGSGTQLSVL.

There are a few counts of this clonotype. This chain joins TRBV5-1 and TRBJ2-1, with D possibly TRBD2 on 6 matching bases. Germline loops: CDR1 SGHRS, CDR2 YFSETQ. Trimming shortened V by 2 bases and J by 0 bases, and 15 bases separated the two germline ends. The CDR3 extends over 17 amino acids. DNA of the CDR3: TGCGCCAGCAGCTTACTATCTAGCGTGATCTCCTACAATGAGCAGTTCTTC. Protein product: CASSLLSSVISYNEQFF. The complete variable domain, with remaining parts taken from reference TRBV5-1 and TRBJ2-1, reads KAGVTQTPRYLIKTRGQQVTLSCSPISGHRSVSWYQQTPGQGLQFLFEYFSETQRNKGNFPGRFSGRQFSNSRSEMNVSTLELGDSALYLCASSLLSSVISYNEQFFGPGTRLTVL.

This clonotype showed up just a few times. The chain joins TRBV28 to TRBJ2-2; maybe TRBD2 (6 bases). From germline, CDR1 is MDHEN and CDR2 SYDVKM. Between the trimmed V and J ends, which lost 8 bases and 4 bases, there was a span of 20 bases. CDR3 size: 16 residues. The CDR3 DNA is TGTGCCAGCTATCGTGGGAGGCCCGCTTCCACCGGGGAGCTGTTTTTT. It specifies CASYRGRPASTGELFF.

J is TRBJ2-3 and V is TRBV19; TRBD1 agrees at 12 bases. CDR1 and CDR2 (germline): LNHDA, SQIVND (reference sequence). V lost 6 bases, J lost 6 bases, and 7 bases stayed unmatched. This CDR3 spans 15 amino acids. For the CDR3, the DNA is TGTGCCAGTAGGGGACAGGGGGCGGTGGTCGATACGCAGTATTTT. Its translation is CASRGQGAVVDTQYF.

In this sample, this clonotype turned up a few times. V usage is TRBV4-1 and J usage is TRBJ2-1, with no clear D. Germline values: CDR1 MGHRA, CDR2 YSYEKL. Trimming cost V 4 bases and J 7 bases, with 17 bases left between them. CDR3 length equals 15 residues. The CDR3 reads CASSPEPHGGNEQFF. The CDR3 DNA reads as TGCGCCAGCAGCCCCGAACCCCATGGTGGAAATGAGCAGTTCTTC.

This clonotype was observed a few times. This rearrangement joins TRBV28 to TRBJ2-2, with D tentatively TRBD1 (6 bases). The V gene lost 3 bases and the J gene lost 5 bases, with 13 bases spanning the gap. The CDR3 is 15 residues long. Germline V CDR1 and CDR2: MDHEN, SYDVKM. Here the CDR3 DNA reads TGTGCCAGCAGTTTCTTCAGGGGCACAACCGGGGAGCTGTTTTTT. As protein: CASSFFRGTTGELFF.

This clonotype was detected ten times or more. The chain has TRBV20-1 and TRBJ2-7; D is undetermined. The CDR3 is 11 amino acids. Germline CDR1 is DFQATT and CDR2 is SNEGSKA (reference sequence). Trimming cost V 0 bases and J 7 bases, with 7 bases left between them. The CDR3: CSARDQGEQYF. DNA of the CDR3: TGCAGTGCTAGAGATCAAGGGGAGCAGTACTTC.

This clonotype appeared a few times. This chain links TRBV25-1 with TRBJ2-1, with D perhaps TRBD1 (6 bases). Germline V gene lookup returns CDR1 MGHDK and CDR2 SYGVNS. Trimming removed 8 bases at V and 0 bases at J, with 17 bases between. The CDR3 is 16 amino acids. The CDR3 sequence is CASFPGHQSSYNEQFF. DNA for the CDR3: TGTGCCAGCTTCCCGGGACACCAAAGCTCCTACAATGAGCAGTTCTTC. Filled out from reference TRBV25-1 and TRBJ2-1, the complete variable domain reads EADIYQTPRYLVIGTGKKITLECSQTMGHDKMYWYQQDPGMELHLIHYSYGVNSTEKGDLSSESTVSRIRTEHFPLTLESARPSHTSQYLCASFPGHQSSYNEQFFGPGTRLTVL.

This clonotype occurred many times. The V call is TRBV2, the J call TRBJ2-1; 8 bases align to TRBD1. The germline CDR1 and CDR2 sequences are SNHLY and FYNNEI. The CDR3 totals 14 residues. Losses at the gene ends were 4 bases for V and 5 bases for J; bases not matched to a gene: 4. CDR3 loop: CASSGQGRDNEQFF. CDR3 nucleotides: TGTGCCAGCAGTGGACAGGGGCGAGACAATGAGCAGTTCTTC.

CDR3 DNA: TGTGCCAGCAGCTTAAGGGCAGGCCTGAACACTGAAGCTTTCTTT. Translation: CASSLRAGLNTEAFF. The chain is built from TRBV11-2 and TRBJ1-1, with D uncertain. The CDR3 consists of 15 residues. CDR1 and CDR2 from the germline V gene are SGHAT and FQNNGV. Trimming took 2 bases from V and 0 from J, leaving 10 bases between them.

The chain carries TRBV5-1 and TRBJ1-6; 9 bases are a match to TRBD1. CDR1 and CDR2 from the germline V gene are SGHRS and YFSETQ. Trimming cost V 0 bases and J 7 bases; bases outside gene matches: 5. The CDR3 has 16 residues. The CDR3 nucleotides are TGCGCCAGCAGCTTGGGATCGGACAGGGGAAATTCACCCCTCCACTTT. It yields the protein CASSLGSDRGNSPLHF.

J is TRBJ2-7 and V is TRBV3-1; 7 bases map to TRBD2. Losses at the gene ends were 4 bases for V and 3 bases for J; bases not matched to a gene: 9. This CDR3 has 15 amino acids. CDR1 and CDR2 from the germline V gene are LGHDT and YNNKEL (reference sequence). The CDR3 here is CASSLSPGTNYEQYF. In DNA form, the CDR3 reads TGTGCCAGCAGCCTAAGTCCCGGGACTAACTACGAGCAGTACTTC.

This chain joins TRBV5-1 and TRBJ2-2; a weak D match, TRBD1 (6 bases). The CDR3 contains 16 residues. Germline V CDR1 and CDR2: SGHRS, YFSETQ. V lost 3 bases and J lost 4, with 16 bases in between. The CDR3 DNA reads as TGCGCCAGCAGCTCAGTCAAACAGGGCTTCACCGGGGAGCTGTTTTTT. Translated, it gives CASSSVKQGFTGELFF.

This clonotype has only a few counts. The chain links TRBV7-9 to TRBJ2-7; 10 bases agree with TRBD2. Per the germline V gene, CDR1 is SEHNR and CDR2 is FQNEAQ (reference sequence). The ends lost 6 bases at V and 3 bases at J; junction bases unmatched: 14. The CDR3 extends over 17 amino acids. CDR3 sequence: CASSIGFQREGSYEQYF. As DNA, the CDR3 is TGTGCCAGCAGTATAGGGTTCCAGCGGGAGGGGAGCTACGAGCAGTACTTC.

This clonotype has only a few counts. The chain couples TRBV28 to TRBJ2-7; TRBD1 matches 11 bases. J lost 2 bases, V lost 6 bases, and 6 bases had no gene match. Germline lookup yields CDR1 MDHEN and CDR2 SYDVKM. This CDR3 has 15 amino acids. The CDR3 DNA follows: TGTGCCAGCAGGTCCCCGGGACAGGGGGCCTACGAGCAGTACTTC. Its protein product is CASRSPGQGAYEQYF. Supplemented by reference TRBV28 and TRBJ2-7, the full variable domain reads DVKVTQSSRYLVKRTGEKVFLECVQDMDHENMFWYRQDPGLGLRLIYFSYDVKMKEKGDIPEGYSVSREKKERFSLILESASTNQTSMYLCASRSPGQGAYEQYFGPGTRLTVT.

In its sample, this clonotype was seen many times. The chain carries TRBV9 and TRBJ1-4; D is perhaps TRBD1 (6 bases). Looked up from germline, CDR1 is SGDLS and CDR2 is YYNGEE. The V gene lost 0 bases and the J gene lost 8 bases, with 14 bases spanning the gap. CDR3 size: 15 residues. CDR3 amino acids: CASSVAGAGAEKLFF. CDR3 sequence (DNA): TGTGCCAGCAGCGTAGCGGGCGCGGGGGCGGAAAAACTGTTTTTT. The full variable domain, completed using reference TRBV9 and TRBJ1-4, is DSGVTQTPKHLITATGQRVTLRCSPRSGDLSVYWYQQSLDQGLQFLIQYYNGEERAKGNILERFSAQQFPDLHSELNLSSLELGDSALYFCASSVAGAGAEKLFFGSGTQLSVL.

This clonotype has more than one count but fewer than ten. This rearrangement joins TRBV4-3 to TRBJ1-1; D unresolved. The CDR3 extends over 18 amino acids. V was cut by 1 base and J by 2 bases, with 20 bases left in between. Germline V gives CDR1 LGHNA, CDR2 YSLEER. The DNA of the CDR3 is TGCGCCAGCAGCCAAGTATCGCCTTTGTTAGACCTAAACACTGAAGCTTTCTTT. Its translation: CASSQVSPLLDLNTEAFF.

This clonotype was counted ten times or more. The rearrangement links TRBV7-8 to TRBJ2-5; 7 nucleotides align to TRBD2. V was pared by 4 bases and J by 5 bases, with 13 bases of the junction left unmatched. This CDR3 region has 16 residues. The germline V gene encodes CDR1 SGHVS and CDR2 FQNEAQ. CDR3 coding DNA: TGTGCCAGCAGCTCCACCGGGACTACGATGCTGGAGACCCAGTACTTC. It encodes CASSSTGTTMLETQYF. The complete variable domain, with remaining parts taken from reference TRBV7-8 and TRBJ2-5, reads GAGVSQSPRYKVAKRGQDVALRCDPISGHVSLFWYQQALGQGPEFLTYFQNEAQLDKSGLPSDRFFAERPEGSVSTLKIQRTQQEDSAVYLCASSSTGTTMLETQYFGPGTRLLVL.

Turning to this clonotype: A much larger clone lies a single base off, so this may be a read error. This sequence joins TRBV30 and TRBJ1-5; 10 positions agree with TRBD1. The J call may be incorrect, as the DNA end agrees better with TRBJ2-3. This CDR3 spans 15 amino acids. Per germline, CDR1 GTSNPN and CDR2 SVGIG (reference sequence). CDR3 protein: CAWSVRDRGYQPQYF. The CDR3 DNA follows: TGTGCCTGGAGTGTGCGGGACAGGGGTTATCAGCCCCAGTATTTT.

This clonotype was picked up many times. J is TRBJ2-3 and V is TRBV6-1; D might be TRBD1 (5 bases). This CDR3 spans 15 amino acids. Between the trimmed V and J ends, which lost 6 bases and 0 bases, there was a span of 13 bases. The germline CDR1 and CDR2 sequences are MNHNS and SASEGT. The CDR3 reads CASRIQEYSTDTQYF. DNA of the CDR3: TGTGCCAGCAGGATACAGGAATACAGCACAGATACGCAGTATTTT.

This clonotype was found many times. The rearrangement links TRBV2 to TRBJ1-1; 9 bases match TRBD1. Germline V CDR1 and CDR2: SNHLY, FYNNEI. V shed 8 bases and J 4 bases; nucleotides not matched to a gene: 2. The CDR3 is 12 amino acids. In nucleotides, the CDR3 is TGTGCCAGCGGACAGGGGAGCACTGAAGCTTTCTTT. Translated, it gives CASGQGSTEAFF.

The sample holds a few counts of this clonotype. DNA of the CDR3: TGTGCCAGCAGTTTATTAGGAACCTATGGCTACACCTTC. As protein: CASSLLGTYGYTF. The chain recombines TRBV27 with TRBJ1-2; the D is unclear. Trimming took off 1 base at V and 4 bases at J, with 7 bases between the two ends. The CDR3 totals 13 residues. The germline V gene encodes CDR1 MNHEY and CDR2 SMNVEV (reference sequence).

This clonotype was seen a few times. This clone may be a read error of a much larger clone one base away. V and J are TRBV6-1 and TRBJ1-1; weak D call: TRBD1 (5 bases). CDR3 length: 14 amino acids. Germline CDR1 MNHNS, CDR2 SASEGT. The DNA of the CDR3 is TGTGCCAACAGTGTCGTCGGGGGGAGGACTGAAGCTTTCTTT. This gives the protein CANSVVGGRTEAFF.